The next 10 T cell receptor beta chains were all read from a single sample in a study of T cell repertoires in cytomegalovirus infection. TCRdb recomputed calls from the reads with MiXCR, one row per CDR3 protein. The sample lists around 210,000 distinct CDR3 sequences; 6% to 8% were seen once. The sequenced material came from PBMCs. The receptor set was obtained from a human donor in good health (CMV status not recorded). Some clones in this sample may be carry-over from other donors' samples.

This clonotype was detected ten times or more. The chain joins TRBV7-9 to TRBJ2-2; no clear D. The CDR3 runs 13 residues. With 7 bases removed from V and 7 bases from J, the gap between germline ends came to 13 bases. The germline CDR1 and CDR2 sequences are SEHNR and FQNEAQ (reference sequence). The CDR3 here is CASKRDFDGELFF. The CDR3 region has the DNA TGTGCCAGCAAAAGAGATTTCGACGGGGAGCTGTTTTTT.

This clonotype was found many times. The V gene is TRBV9, the J gene TRBJ2-3; TRBD2 is a possible D gene (5 bases). Between the trimmed V and J ends, which lost 4 bases and 4 bases, there was a span of 16 bases. The CDR3 length is 15 residues. The germline V gene has CDR1 SGDLS and CDR2 YYNGEE. CDR3 nucleotides: TGTGCCAGCAGCCCCAGTGGACTCTCCGCAGATACGCAGTATTTT. This encodes CASSPSGLSADTQYF.

This clonotype was found many times. The J gene is TRBJ1-5, the V gene TRBV7-2; 8 bases are a match to TRBD1. Germline V gene lookup returns CDR1 SGHTA and CDR2 FQGNSA. The CDR3 has 22 amino acids. Germline trimming cut 1 base from V and 6 bases from J; bases unmatched to any gene: 26. Here the CDR3 reads CASSLESESLCRGPIWIQPQHF. The CDR3 nucleotides are TGTGCCAGCAGCTTAGAATCTGAGTCTTTGTGCAGGGGGCCTATATGGATTCAGCCCCAGCATTTT.

This clonotype was counted many times. V and J are TRBV6-2 or TRBV6-3 and TRBJ2-3, with a tentative D call TRBD2 (5 bases). V was trimmed by 0 bases and J by 3 bases, leaving 19 bases between them. Germline CDR1 MNHEY, CDR2 SVGEGT. The CDR3 runs to 18 residues. The CDR3 region has the DNA TGTGCCAGCAGTTACTCGATCATGGCGGGTACGGGAACAGATACGCAGTATTTT. The encoded protein is CASSYSIMAGTGTDTQYF.

The table lists this clonotype with a few counts. The CDR3: CSARDWPVINQPQHF. CDR3 nucleotide sequence: TGCAGTGCTAGAGACTGGCCAGTTATCAATCAGCCCCAGCATTTT. The chain is built from TRBV20-1 and TRBJ1-5; D unclear. Trimming left V 0 bases short and J 3 bases short, with 12 bases between. The germline gives CDR1 DFQATT, CDR2 SNEGSKA (reference sequence). The CDR3 contains 15 residues.

This clonotype was detected ten times or more. This chain connects TRBV7-9 to TRBJ2-2; no reliable D call. This CDR3 spans 14 amino acids. V shed 4 bases and J shed 3 bases, with 9 bases lying between them. Germline V gene data show CDR1 as SEHNR and CDR2 as FQNEAQ (reference sequence). The CDR3 is CASSSYTYTGELFF. The DNA for the CDR3 is TGTGCCAGCAGCTCGTACACTTACACCGGGGAGCTGTTTTTT.

There are a few counts of this clonotype. This chain uses TRBV15 with TRBJ2-1; D remains ambiguous. V was cut by 3 bases and J by 0 bases, with 12 bases left in between. CDR3 length equals 16 residues. CDR1 and CDR2 (germline): LNHNV, YYDKDF (reference sequence). The CDR3 sequence: CATSRGSPSSYNEQFF. The CDR3, as DNA: TGTGCCACCAGCAGGGGATCCCCCAGCTCCTACAATGAGCAGTTCTTC.

The sample holds many counts of this clonotype. V usage is TRBV7-9 and J usage is TRBJ2-6; 8 bases agree with TRBD2. Trimming removed 7 bases from V and 3 bases from J; junction bases left unmatched: 5. There are 15 residues in the CDR3. CDR1 is SEHNR and CDR2 is FQNEAQ in the germline V gene (reference sequence). The CDR3 is CASTREGGGANVLTF. The CDR3 coding sequence is TGTGCCAGCACCCGGGAGGGTGGTGGGGCCAACGTCCTGACTTTC. The whole variable domain, remainder taken from reference TRBV7-9 and TRBJ2-6, is DTGVSQNPRHKITKRGQNVTFRCDPISEHNRLYWYRQTLGQGPEFLTYFQNEAQLEKSRLLSDRFSAERPKGSFSTLEIQRTEQGDSAMYLCASTREGGGANVLTFGAGSRLTVL.

The chain employs TRBV9 and TRBJ2-7; D uncertain. V gave up 0 bases and J gave up 7 bases, with 17 bases separating them. Germline assignment: CDR1 SGDLS and CDR2 YYNGEE. This CDR3 spans 15 amino acids. CDR3 bases: TGTGCCAGCAGCGTAGACCCCGGATCCGGGTTGGAGCAGTACTTC. This gives the protein CASSVDPGSGLEQYF. The complete variable domain, with remaining parts taken from reference TRBV9 and TRBJ2-7, reads DSGVTQTPKHLITATGQRVTLRCSPRSGDLSVYWYQQSLDQGLQFLIQYYNGEERAKGNILERFSAQQFPDLHSELNLSSLELGDSALYFCASSVDPGSGLEQYFGPGTRLTVT.

This clonotype appeared many times. V gene TRBV6-1 combines with J gene TRBJ1-6; weak D call: TRBD1 (5 bases). Between the trimmed V and J ends, which lost 5 bases and 8 bases, there was a span of 16 bases. Germline-derived CDR1 and CDR2 are MNHNS and SASEGT. The CDR3 is made up of 15 amino acids. CDR3 coding DNA: TGTGCCAGCAGTTATCCTCCGACGGGGGATTCACCCCTCCACTTT. Protein product: CASSYPPTGDSPLHF.